These T cell receptor beta chains were read from a single sample in a study of technical replicates of blood from a few donors. Libraries were prepared by immunoSEQ multiplex PCR; TCRdb keeps only in-frame clonotypes and omits some of them. The table shows about 62,000 clones, with roughly 86% occurring only once. Specimen: PBMCs. The receptor set was obtained from a human donor in good health. Some clones in this sample may be carry-over from other donors' samples. Each CDR3 is given with its conserved first and last residue. The D gene is left open where the match is weak.

D gene	V gene	J gene	CDR3 protein	CDR3 DNA
NA	TRBV19	TRBJ2-7	CASSNQGRGYEQYF	TGTGCCAGTAGTAACCAGGGTAGGGGTTACGAGCAGTACTTC
TRBD2	TRBV27	TRBJ2-1	CASRHLAGGPYNEQFF	TGTGCCAGCAGACATCTAGCGGGAGGGCCTTACAATGAGCAGTTCTTC
NA	TRBV7-2	TRBJ2-3	CASKPPGGRVTSDTQYF	TGTGCCAGCAAGCCCCCGGGGGGCAGGGTAACTTCAGATACGCAGTATTTT
NA	TRBV30	TRBJ1-6	CAWRETWRVSSPLHF	TGTGCCTGGAGGGAGACTTGGCGGGTATCTTCACCCCTCCACTTT
NA	TRBV6-5	TRBJ1-4	CASSYSPPTTNEKLFF	TGTGCCAGCAGTTACTCACCACCTACAACTAATGAAAAACTGTTTTTT
NA	TRBV7-8	TRBJ1-2	CASSSTSYGYTF	TGTGCCAGCAGCTCAACCAGCTATGGCTACACCTTC
TRBD1	TRBV2	TRBJ2-5	CASRRDRGGETQYF	TGTGCCAGCAGGAGGGACAGGGGAGGGGAGACCCAGTACTTC
NA	TRBV5-6	TRBJ1-2	CASSLDLTGTVGYTF	TGTGCCAGCAGCTTGGACCTTACAGGGACGGTAGGCTACACCTTC
NA	TRBV6-1	TRBJ1-5	CASSMEKSNQPQHF	TGTGCCAGCAGTATGGAGAAAAGCAATCAGCCCCAGCATTTT
NA	TRBV4-1	TRBJ2-7	CASSQVGQSYEGQYF	TGCGCCAGCAGCCAAGTTGGACAGTCCTACGAAGGGCAGTACTTC
TRBD2	TRBV5-5	TRBJ2-3	CASSPGTSGGSRYRTDTQYF	TGTGCCAGCAGCCCCGGGACTAGCGGGGGGTCCCGGTACCGCACAGATACGCAGTATTTT
TRBD2	TRBV19	TRBJ2-1	CASSAPGLVSNEQFF	TGTGCCAGTAGTGCCCCGGGACTAGTCTCTAATGAGCAGTTCTTC
NA	TRBV7-9	TRBJ1-2	CASSSMGQGSGYTF	TGTGCCAGCAGCTCAATGGGGCAGGGGAGTGGCTACACCTTC